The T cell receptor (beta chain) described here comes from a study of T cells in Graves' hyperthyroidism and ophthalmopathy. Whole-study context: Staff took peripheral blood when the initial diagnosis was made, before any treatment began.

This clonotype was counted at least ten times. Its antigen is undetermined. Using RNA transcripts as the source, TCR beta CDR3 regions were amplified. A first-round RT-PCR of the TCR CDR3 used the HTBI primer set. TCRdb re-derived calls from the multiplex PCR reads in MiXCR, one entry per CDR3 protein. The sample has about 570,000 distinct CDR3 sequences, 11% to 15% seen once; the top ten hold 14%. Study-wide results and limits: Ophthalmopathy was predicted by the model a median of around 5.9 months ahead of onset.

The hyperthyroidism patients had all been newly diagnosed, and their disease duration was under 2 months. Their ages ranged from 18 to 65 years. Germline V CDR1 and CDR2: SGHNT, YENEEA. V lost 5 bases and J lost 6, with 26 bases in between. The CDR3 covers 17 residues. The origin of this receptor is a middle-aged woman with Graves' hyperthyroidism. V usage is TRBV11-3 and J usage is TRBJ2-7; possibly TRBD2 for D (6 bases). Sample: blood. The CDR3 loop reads CASSHPKERATRGEQYF. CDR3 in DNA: TGTGCCAGCAGCCACCCCAAGGAGCGGGCTACGCGTGGCGAGCAGTACTTC.